This record looks at one T cell receptor beta chain sequence and its context. The data derive from a study of somatic mutations in cytotoxic T cells in rheumatoid arthritis. Method: immunoSEQ multiplex PCR; TCRdb's copy keeps in-frame clones and lacks some. The table lists some 17,000 clones, approximately 80% of them singletons. The CDR3 extends over 18 amino acids. Per the germline V gene, CDR1 is SEHNR and CDR2 is FQNEAQ (reference sequence). Trimming took 5 bases from V and 2 from J, leaving 21 bases between them. The chain has TRBV7-9 and TRBJ2-2, with D possibly matching TRBD1 (6 bases). The receptor was isolated from an adult with rheumatoid arthritis. The source material was CD8+ T cells sorted from blood. CDR3 nucleotides: TGTGCCAGCAGCATTCCGACAGGTGGAGATTCTAACACCGGGGAGCTGTTTTTT. It encodes CASSIPTGGDSNTGELFF.